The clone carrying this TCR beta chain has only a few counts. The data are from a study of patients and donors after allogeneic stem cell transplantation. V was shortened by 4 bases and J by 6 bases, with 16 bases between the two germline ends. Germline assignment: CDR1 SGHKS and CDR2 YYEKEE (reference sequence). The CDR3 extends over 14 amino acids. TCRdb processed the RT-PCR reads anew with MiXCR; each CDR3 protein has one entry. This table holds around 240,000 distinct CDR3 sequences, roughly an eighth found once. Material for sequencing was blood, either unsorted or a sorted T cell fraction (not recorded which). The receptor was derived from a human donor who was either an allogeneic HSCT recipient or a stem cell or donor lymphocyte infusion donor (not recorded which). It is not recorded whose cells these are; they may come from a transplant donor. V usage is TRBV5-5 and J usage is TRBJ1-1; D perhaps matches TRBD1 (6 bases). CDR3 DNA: TGTGCCAGCAGCCGCACAGGGAATGGGGCTGAAGCTTTCTTT. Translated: CASSRTGNGAEAFF.